This entry concerns a single T cell receptor beta chain. This clone was recorded only once. No antigen is known for it. Per-nucleotide qualities are absent, and no much larger clonotype sits a single base away. The study evaluated CTLA-4 blockade (ipilimumab) given together with focal radiation therapy in patients who had chemo-refractory metastatic non-small-cell lung cancer. The data were taken from a study of radiotherapy plus CTLA-4 blockade in lung cancer (dated by TCRdb to the late 2010s). Regarding the research as a whole: Among the enrolled patients, about 19% had an objective response, and roughly 30% reached disease control. What the work shows at the level of the full study, not this receptor alone: The strongest predictors of response were reported to be early dynamic shifts in blood T cell clones along with a rise in serum interferon-beta following radiation. After treatment with radiotherapy and ipilimumab, TCR clones that came from tumors expanded in the peripheral blood.

Receptor amplification or capture employed the immunoSEQ multiplex PCR assay. TCRdb limited this immuneACCESS table to in-frame rearrangements with V and J called. A share of clones is missing; checked studies link under half to unresolved V genes, and the rest is unexplained. This sample gives more than 90,000 clones in total; 78% of them show up just once. The ten largest clones represent 4% to 6% of the sample. The sequence came from a human donor with non-small cell lung cancer who had a partial response to radiotherapy plus ipilimumab. The specimen was peripheral blood, collected from a patient treated with radiotherapy plus ipilimumab.

CDR3 protein: CASSPALAGTYNEQFF. The nucleotide sequence reads as follows: TGTGCCAGCAGCCCAGCTCTAGCGGGCACCTACAATGAGCAGTTCTTC. Recombination connected TRBV28 to TRBJ2-1, with 8 bases aligning to TRBD2. Germline trimming: 6 bases from V, 2 bases from J; junction bases outside gene matches: 9. There are 16 amino acids in the CDR3, from cysteine to phenylalanine inclusive. Only the CDR3 part of the read is kept: 48 bases, read in frame from the first base. The germline V gene specifies MDHEN as CDR1 and SYDVKM as CDR2.